Here is one TCR beta chain with its context. This specimen belongs to a study of T cell responses to AZD1222 COVID-19 vaccine. Method: immunoSEQ multiplex PCR; TCRdb's copy keeps in-frame clones and lacks some. The sample carries tens of thousands of clones, 80% to 90% recorded once. The receptor's source is an adult in good health. Here the sequenced sample was peripheral blood, taken on day 0 of AZD1222 vaccination.

Here the CDR3 DNA reads TGTGCCAGCCACTCAGGACAGAGCTCCTACGAGCAGTACTTC. The encoded protein is CASHSGQSSYEQYF. The chain couples TRBV21-1 to TRBJ2-7; TRBD1, the D gene given by the table, was not confirmed from the DNA. TRBV21-1 is listed as a pseudogene. The CDR3 length is 14 residues.